The 25 T cell receptor beta chains presented below share a single source sample, sequenced in a study of identical twins (dated by TCRdb to about 2016). The library was prepared using 5' RACE. The instrument given in TCRdb is Illumina HiSeq 2000. Starting from the raw public reads, TCRdb applied fastp trimming at Q25, assembled clones with MiXCR and retained in-frame beta chains. CDR3 protein duplicates are merged, each entry listing the most common genes and DNA. Present in this sample are just under 550,000 distinct CDR3 sequences, roughly 15% of which were seen just once. 0.44% of the sample is in the top ten clones. These records were also assigned to another study, of yellow fever vaccine responses in identical twins.

Sequencing was carried out using CD4+ T cells sorted from blood. The receptors shown here come from a young woman in good health.

This clonotype was counted ten times or more. V gene TRBV7-2 combines with J gene TRBJ1-5; perhaps TRBD1 as D (5 bases). Trimming took off 4 bases at V and 1 base at J, with 8 bases between the two ends. Germline-derived CDR1 and CDR2 are SGHTA and FQGNSA. The CDR3 runs 14 residues. CDR3 loop: CASSSGLSNQPQHF. For the CDR3, the DNA is TGTGCCAGCAGCTCAGGGTTGAGCAATCAGCCCCAGCATTTT.

This chain uses TRBV24-1 with TRBJ2-7; 10 nucleotides match TRBD1. Germline loops: CDR1 KGHDR, CDR2 SFDVKD. V trimming: 2 bases; J trimming: 1 base; junction bases outside the gene matches: 1. This CDR3 has 15 residues. The CDR3: CATSDSGQGSYEQYV. Here the CDR3 DNA reads TGTGCCACCAGTGATTCGGGACAGGGGTCCTACGAGCAGTACGTC.

The chain employs TRBV3-1 and TRBJ2-1, with D perhaps TRBD1 or TRBD2 (7 bases each). V lost 5 bases and J 3 bases, leaving 14 bases between the germline ends. CDR1 LGHDT and CDR2 YNNKEL come from the germline V gene (reference sequence). This CDR3 is 15 amino acids long. CDR3 nucleotides: TGTGCCAGCAGCAAAGGCAGGGGGGGCTACAATGAGCAGTTCTTC. This gives the protein CASSKGRGGYNEQFF.

This clonotype was recorded a few times. This chain connects TRBV27 to TRBJ1-5, with a possible D match to TRBD1 (6 bases). The CDR3 consists of 15 residues. The ends were cut back, 6 bases at V and 6 bases at J, with 18 bases in the middle. The germline CDR1 and CDR2 sequences are MNHEY and SMNVEV (reference sequence). CDR3 in amino acids: CASSAAPRGGQPQHF. CDR3 coding DNA: TGTGCCAGCAGCGCGGCGCCAAGGGGGGGTCAGCCCCAGCATTTT.

In its sample, this clonotype was seen a few times. The chain links TRBV5-1 to TRBJ2-2; TRBD1 agrees at 8 bases. Trimming removed 4 bases from V and 5 bases from J; junction bases left unmatched: 1. Germline V gene lookup returns CDR1 SGHRS and CDR2 YFSETQ. There are 13 residues in the CDR3. This CDR3 is CASSDRGTGELFF. For the CDR3, the DNA is TGCGCCAGCAGCGACAGGGGAACCGGGGAGCTGTTTTTT.

This chain links TRBV3-1 with TRBJ1-2; possibly TRBD1 for D (6 bases). The germline V and J ends were trimmed by 5 bases and 4 bases, with 11 bases remaining between them. The germline CDR1 and CDR2 sequences are LGHDT and YNNKEL (reference sequence). The CDR3 loop spans 13 amino acids. This CDR3 is CASSEGGSYGYTF. CDR3 coding DNA: TGTGCCAGCAGCGAGGGGGGTTCCTATGGCTACACCTTC.

This clonotype was observed many times. The chain employs TRBV20-1 and TRBJ2-1; TRBD2 matches 8 bases. This CDR3 region has 13 residues. V dropped 6 bases and J dropped 10; count of bases not matched to a gene: 11. Germline-derived CDR1 and CDR2 are DFQATT and SNEGSKA (reference sequence). CDR3 protein: CSAPGGGRVEQFF. The CDR3 DNA reads TGCAGTGCCCCGGGAGGGGGTAGGGTCGAGCAGTTCTTC.

The gene calls are TRBV7-9 and TRBJ2-3, with TRBD2 identical over 8 bases. V trimming: 5 bases; J trimming: 6 bases; junction bases outside the gene matches: 13. Germline V gives CDR1 SEHNR, CDR2 FQNEAQ (reference sequence). The CDR3 length is 16 residues. CDR3 nucleotides: TGTGCCAGCAGCCGAGGACTAGCCCTACAAAACGATACGCAGTATTTT. The encoded protein is CASSRGLALQNDTQYF.

The V call is TRBV24-1, the J call TRBJ1-1; no firm D call. The CDR3 is 12 amino acids. Germline-derived CDR1 and CDR2 are KGHDR and SFDVKD. V shed 4 bases and J shed 1 base, with 3 bases lying between them. The DNA of the CDR3 is TGTGCCACCAGTGACCAGAACACTGAAGCTTTCTTT. Protein: CATSDQNTEAFF.

The V call is TRBV4-1, the J call TRBJ1-4; D is unclear. The CDR3 extends over 15 amino acids. The germline V and J ends were trimmed by 2 bases and 8 bases, with 15 bases remaining between them. Germline V gene data show CDR1 as MGHRA and CDR2 as YSYEKL. Here the CDR3 reads CASSQSPVVREKLFF. CDR3 in DNA: TGCGCCAGCAGCCAATCTCCGGTCGTAAGGGAAAAACTGTTTTTT.

The rearrangement uses TRBV12-3 or TRBV12-4 and TRBJ2-2; 11 positions agree with TRBD2. The trim removed 3 bases at V and 7 bases at J, leaving 7 bases unmatched. The CDR3 is 16 residues long. CDR3 sequence (DNA): TGTGCCAGCAGTTTTAGTAGCGGGGGGGCACTCGGGGAGCTGTTTTTT. It is translated as CASSFSSGGALGELFF.

This clonotype was seen only a few times. The chain couples TRBV3-1 to TRBJ2-5; TRBD2 matches at 8 bases. Germline values: CDR1 LGHDT, CDR2 YNNKEL (reference sequence). J gave up 5 bases and V 1 base, and 6 bases lay outside the gene matches. The CDR3 runs to 15 residues. CDR3 in amino acids: CASSQVAGGRETQYF. CDR3 sequence (DNA): TGTGCCAGCAGCCAAGTGGCGGGGGGCCGGGAGACCCAGTACTTC.

This rearrangement joins TRBV20-1 to TRBJ1-2, with TRBD1 matching over 8 bases. J gave up 4 bases and V 0 bases, and 4 bases lay outside the gene matches. Germline CDR1 is DFQATT and CDR2 is SNEGSKA (reference sequence). The length of the CDR3 is 14 residues. This CDR3 is CSAREGQALYGYTF. CDR3 coding DNA: TGCAGTGCTAGAGAGGGACAGGCGCTCTATGGCTACACCTTC.

This clonotype was seen a handful of times. This chain links TRBV5-1 with TRBJ2-1, with 11 bases lining up with TRBD2. The CDR3 covers 15 residues. CDR1 is SGHRS and CDR2 is YFSETQ in the germline V gene. The V gene end was trimmed by 2 bases and the J gene end by 8 bases; junction bases not matched to a gene: 6. CDR3 sequence: CASSLLAGDIDEQFF. The CDR3 DNA is TGCGCCAGCAGCTTACTAGCGGGAGATATCGATGAGCAGTTCTTC. Drawing the rest from reference TRBV5-1 and TRBJ2-1, the complete variable domain is KAGVTQTPRYLIKTRGQQVTLSCSPISGHRSVSWYQQTPGQGLQFLFEYFSETQRNKGNFPGRFSGRQFSNSRSEMNVSTLELGDSALYLCASSLLAGDIDEQFFGPGTRLTVL.

This clonotype was detected only a few times. CDR3 protein: CASSPLLAGGTDTQYF. DNA of the CDR3: TGTGCCAGCTCACCGCTACTAGCGGGAGGCACAGATACGCAGTATTTT. V and J are TRBV18 and TRBJ2-3, with TRBD2 identical over 11 bases. V was pared by 3 bases and J by 1 base, with 3 bases of the junction left unmatched. The CDR3 sequence is 16 residues long. Germline CDR1 is KGHSH and CDR2 is LQKENI.

This clonotype was found a few times. The rearrangement uses TRBV10-3 and TRBJ2-1; TRBD2 aligns across 9 bases. V lost 6 bases to trimming and J lost 3 bases; unmatched junction nucleotides: 3. Germline V gene data show CDR1 as ENHRY and CDR2 as SYGVKD. The CDR3 is made up of 14 amino acids. DNA for the CDR3: TGTGCCATCAGGCCTAGCGGGAACTACAATGAGCAGTTCTTC. It translates to CAIRPSGNYNEQFF.

In its sample, this clonotype was seen many times. The V call is TRBV10-3, the J call TRBJ2-1; D tentatively reads TRBD1 or TRBD2 (5 bases each). The length of the CDR3 is 13 residues. The germline CDR1 and CDR2 sequences are ENHRY and SYGVKD. Trimming took off 7 bases at V and 7 bases at J, with 14 bases between the two ends. The CDR3 region is CAINPGTDNEQFF. The CDR3 DNA reads TGTGCCATCAACCCCGGGACCGATAATGAGCAGTTCTTC.

This clonotype has a handful of counts. The chain combines TRBV12-3 or TRBV12-4 with TRBJ1-3; the D is unclear. This CDR3 is built from 15 residues. The V end lost 5 bases, the J end lost 0 bases, and 11 bases lay between the germline ends. CDR3 in amino acids: CASSILASSGNTIYF. The CDR3 DNA sequence: TGTGCCAGCAGTATACTCGCCAGCTCTGGAAACACCATATATTTT.

This sequence joins TRBV7-9 and TRBJ1-1, with TRBD1 as a possible D gene (5 bases). The length of the CDR3 is 16 residues. The V end was cut by 4 bases, the J end by 4 bases, with 19 bases between. Germline V gene data show CDR1 as SEHNR and CDR2 as FQNEAQ (reference sequence). The CDR3: CASSSSPQVQGTEAFF. The CDR3 DNA reads TGTGCCAGCAGCTCAAGCCCCCAAGTTCAGGGCACTGAAGCTTTCTTT.

The chain uses TRBV4-1 and TRBJ2-7; D is undetermined. The CDR3 consists of 15 residues. V gave up 0 bases and J gave up 6 bases, with 15 bases separating them. Germline V gene lookup returns CDR1 MGHRA and CDR2 YSYEKL. CDR3 DNA sequence: TGCGCCAGCAGCCAAGATCCGACACCGGCTGGCGAGCAGTACTTC. Protein: CASSQDPTPAGEQYF.

This clonotype was detected only a few times. The chain recombines TRBV27 with TRBJ1-5; TRBD1 agrees at 7 bases. V lost 7 bases and J lost 7; bases outside the gene matches: 10. The CDR3 totals 14 residues. Germline CDR1 and CDR2: MNHEY and SMNVEV (reference sequence). Written as DNA, the CDR3 is TGTGCCAGCACCCCGCGACAGGGTATACAGCCCCAGCATTTT. It specifies CASTPRQGIQPQHF.

J is TRBJ2-6 and V is TRBV7-8; no clear D. The germline V and J ends were trimmed by 5 bases and 0 bases, with 8 bases remaining between them. The CDR3 sequence is 15 residues long. Germline CDR1 SGHVS, CDR2 FQNEAQ. The CDR3 region is CASSITGSGANVLTF. In DNA, the CDR3 is TGTGCCAGCAGCATAACGGGCTCTGGGGCCAACGTCCTGACTTTC.

This clonotype has just one count. The chain carries TRBV5-1 and TRBJ2-5; tentatively, D is TRBD2 (7 bases). CDR3 size: 13 residues. Germline V lookup: CDR1 SGHRS, CDR2 YFSETQ. DNA of the CDR3: TGCGCTAGCGCGGGGGCCGGGCAAGAGACCCAGTACTTC. Protein product: CASAGAGQETQYF.

V and J are TRBV24-1 and TRBJ2-3; no definite D call. The CDR3 has 16 amino acids. Between the trimmed V and J ends, which lost 4 bases and 1 base, there was a span of 14 bases. Germline-derived CDR1 and CDR2 are KGHDR and SFDVKD. The CDR3 spells CATSDHMSEGTDTQYF. DNA for the CDR3: TGTGCCACCAGTGACCACATGAGCGAGGGCACAGATACGCAGTATTTT.

This clonotype was observed many times. This chain connects TRBV9 to TRBJ2-1; TRBD2 matches at 7 bases. Germline CDR1 is SGDLS and CDR2 is YYNGEE. The V and J ends lost 4 bases and 3 bases, in that order; junction bases with no gene match: 7. CDR3 size: 15 residues. CDR3: CASSRAGGSYNEQFF. DNA for the CDR3: TGTGCCAGCAGCCGAGCGGGCGGGAGCTACAATGAGCAGTTCTTC.